This record covers a single T cell receptor (beta chain). Its antigen remains unknown. The data were obtained in a study of cytomegalovirus exposure and HLA in healthy donors. Overall study context: The same platform used for the 500 to 850 first-cohort repertoires was also used for the 90 to 150 validation repertoires, as a later analysis reported.

While the first cohort had about 610 subjects, the donors belonged to the separate validation cohort of 100 to 150 subjects. This CDR3 is 11 amino acids long. The germline CDR1 and CDR2 sequences are SGHDT and YYEEEE. V lost 2 bases and J 10 bases, leaving 7 bases between the germline ends. Study results and limitations: In vitro checks showed that a few CMV-associated chains really do target CMV antigens. For cytomegalovirus status, the classifier reportedly gave diagnoses with high specificity and sensitivity.

Data came from immunoSEQ multiplex PCR; TCRdb stores just in-frame clones and leaves some out. The sample lists 200,000 or so clones; approximately 80% were seen once. The receptor was derived from a man aged 18 to 30 in good health and CMV-seropositive. The sample consisted of PBMCs. The V gene is TRBV5-6, the J gene TRBJ2-1; D call uncertain. The CDR3 loop is CASSLATEQFF. CDR3 in DNA: TGTGCCAGCAGCTTAGCTACCGAGCAGTTCTTC.